This T cell receptor (beta chain) was recorded in a study of beta chain features in type 1 diabetes. General study results and limits: Among patients with Type 1 diabetes, TCRB CDR3s were moderately but significantly shorter in every one of the four CD4+ subsets.

Points on this clone: Its antigen is currently unknown.

Germline CDR1 reads MNHEY; CDR2 reads SVGAGI. This CDR3 region has 13 residues. Germline trimming cut 7 bases from V and 5 bases from J; bases unmatched to any gene: 7. Sequencing targeted expressed TCRB transcripts, as all isolated RNA had been reverse transcribed. Profiling relied on immunoSEQ multiplex PCR, and the TCRdb table lists in-frame clones only, not all of them. This sample carries 300,000 to 350,000 clones, approximately 15% of them seen once, and the ten largest clones take roughly 0.015%. This receptor was taken from a woman aged 18-29 years with type 1 diabetes. The chain is built from TRBV6-5 and TRBJ1-1; 7 bases fit TRBD1. The specimen was naive CD4+ T cells from blood. This CDR3 is CASISGGRTEAFF. The CDR3, as DNA: TGTGCCAGCATATCAGGGGGGAGAACTGAAGCTTTCTTT.